This TCR beta chain comes out of a study of regulatory dendritic cells for organ transplantation. Findings and limits, study-wide: Between individuals, the alloreactive memory CD8+ T cell pool differed considerably. Memory T cells were less diverse than naive, with memory CD8+ most oligoclonal. Among resting subsets, memory CD8+ cells contained the most alloreactive clonotypes.

This clone showed up just once. Its antigen remains unknown. Profiled with immunoSEQ multiplex PCR; TCRdb holds only in-frame clones, not every one. The table shows approximately 19,000 clones, with 70% to 80% occurring only once. CD4+ or CD8+ T cells were sorted as naive CD45RA+ or memory CD45RO+. This CDR3 contains 16 residues. In germline, CDR1 is SNHLY, CDR2 FYNNEI. After removal of 7 bases from V and 2 bases from J, the junction contained 7 bases not matched to a gene. This receptor was obtained from a human donor in good health. Input material: memory CD4+ T cells from blood. Subset defined: CD45RO+ memory T cells. The gene calls are TRBV2 and TRBJ2-1; 11 positions agree with TRBD1. As DNA, the CDR3 is TGTGCCAGCAACCAGGACAGGGGGCGAACCTACAATGAGCAGTTCTTC. This gives the protein CASNQDRGRTYNEQFF.